This T cell receptor beta chain was captured in a study of glioma-infiltrating T cells after dendritic cell vaccination. For the study at large: Dendritic cell vaccination trial patients had either newly diagnosed or recurrent glioblastoma.

General study points: Only a small number of patients had complete blood and tumor samples.

With respect to this clone: No antigen is known for it.

Germline-derived CDR1 and CDR2 are MNHEY and SVGAGI. This CDR3 spans 16 amino acids. V lost 2 bases and J lost 0, with 11 bases in between. Time point specified: after dendritic cell vaccination, including at tumor progression/relapse. The immunoSEQ assay amplified TCRB CDR3 from up to roughly 2 ug DNA. Profiling relied on immunoSEQ multiplex PCR, and the TCRdb table lists in-frame clones only, not all of them. Found here are tens of thousands of clones, roughly 87% of them singletons; the top ten hold approximately 2.2%. The material was blood, obtained after dendritic cell vaccination. This sequence joins TRBV6-5 and TRBJ1-3, with D possibly TRBD1 on 6 matching bases. The TCR comes from a human donor with glioblastoma. The CDR3 coding sequence is TGTGCCAGCAGTTACGGACAGATCCTCTCTGGAAACACCATATATTTT. Its protein product is CASSYGQILSGNTIYF.